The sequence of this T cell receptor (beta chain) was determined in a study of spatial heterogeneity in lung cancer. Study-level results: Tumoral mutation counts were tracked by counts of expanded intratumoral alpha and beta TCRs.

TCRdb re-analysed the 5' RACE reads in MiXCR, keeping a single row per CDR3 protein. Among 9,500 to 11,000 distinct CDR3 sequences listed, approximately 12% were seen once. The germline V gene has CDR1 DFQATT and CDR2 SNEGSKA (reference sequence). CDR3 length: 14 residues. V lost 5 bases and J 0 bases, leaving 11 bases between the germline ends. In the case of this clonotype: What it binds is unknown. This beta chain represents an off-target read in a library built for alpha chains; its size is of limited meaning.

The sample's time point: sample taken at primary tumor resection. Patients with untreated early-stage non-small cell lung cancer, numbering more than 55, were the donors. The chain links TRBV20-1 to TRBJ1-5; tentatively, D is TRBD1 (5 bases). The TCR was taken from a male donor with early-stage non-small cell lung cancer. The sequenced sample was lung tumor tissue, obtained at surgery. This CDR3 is CSALDSYSNQPQHF. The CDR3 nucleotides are TGCAGTGCTCTTGACAGCTATAGCAATCAGCCCCAGCATTTT.